The sequence of this TCR beta chain was determined in a study of PD-L1 blockade in urothelial cancer. V was pared by 4 bases and J by 7 bases, with 8 bases of the junction left unmatched. The CDR3 length is 16 residues. Germline V CDR1 and CDR2: SGHTS, YDEGEE. Profiled with immunoSEQ multiplex PCR; TCRdb holds only in-frame clones, not every one. The data hold about 51,000 clones, with around 89% observed a single time. Time point meaning: peripheral blood 6 weeks after treatment start. The chain has TRBV5-8 and TRBJ1-4; 12 nucleotides match TRBD1. This material consisted of PBMCs, taken around atezolizumab (anti-PD-L1) treatment. The TCR was taken from a man in his sixties with urothelial cancer. The CDR3 spells CASSPGTGGIGEKLFF. DNA for the CDR3: TGTGCCAGCAGCCCCGGGACAGGGGGCATCGGTGAAAAACTGTTTTTT.